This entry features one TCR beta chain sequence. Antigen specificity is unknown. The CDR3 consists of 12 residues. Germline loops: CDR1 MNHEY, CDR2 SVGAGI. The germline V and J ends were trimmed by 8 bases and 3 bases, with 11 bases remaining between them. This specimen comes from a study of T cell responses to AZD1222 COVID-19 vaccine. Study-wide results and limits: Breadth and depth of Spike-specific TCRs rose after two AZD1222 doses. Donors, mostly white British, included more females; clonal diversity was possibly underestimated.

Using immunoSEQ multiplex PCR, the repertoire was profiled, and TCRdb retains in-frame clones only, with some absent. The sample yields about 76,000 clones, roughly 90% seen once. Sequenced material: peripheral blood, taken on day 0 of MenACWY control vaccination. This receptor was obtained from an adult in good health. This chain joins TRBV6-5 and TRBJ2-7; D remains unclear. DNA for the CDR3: TGTGCCAGCTTTAGGGTAGGCTACGAGCAGTACTTC. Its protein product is CASFRVGYEQYF.